These 19 T cell receptor beta chains were sequenced from one sample in a study of T cell changes during pregnancy in multiple sclerosis. The assay was immunoSEQ multiplex PCR, and TCRdb's table has in-frame clones only and misses some. This repertoire shows more than 10,000 clones, about nine tenths found once; its top ten account for approximately 9%. The sequences come from CD8+ T cells from peripheral blood mononuclear cells, collected in the first trimester of pregnancy. These receptor sequences come from a female donor with multiple sclerosis, enrolled in a pregnancy study.

This rearrangement joins TRBV30 to TRBJ2-7, with D tentatively TRBD1 (6 bases). This CDR3 is built from 13 residues. V was clipped by 0 bases and J by 3 bases, with 9 bases between them. The germline V gene encodes CDR1 GTSNPN and CDR2 SVGIG (reference sequence). The CDR3 sequence: CAWSVSGVYEQYF. In DNA form, the CDR3 reads TGTGCCTGGAGTGTGTCAGGGGTCTACGAGCAGTACTTC.

The rearrangement joins TRBV27 to TRBJ1-4; D uncertain. V was trimmed by 6 bases and J by 11 bases, leaving 10 bases between them. Germline loops: CDR1 MNHEY, CDR2 SMNVEV (reference sequence). This CDR3 spans 11 amino acids. The CDR3 coding sequence is TGTGCCAGCAGCCTCGGAGGGAAACTGTTTTTT. This gives the protein CASSLGGKLFF. Based on the CDR3 plus reference TRBV27 and TRBJ1-4, the full variable domain is EAQVTQNPRYLITVTGKKLTVTCSQNMNHEYMSWYRQDPGLGLRQIYYSMNVEVTDKGDVPEGYKVSRKEKRNFPLILESPSPNQTSLYFCASSLGGKLFFGSGTQLSVL.

This CDR3 reads CAISESPPGAKMNTEAFF. The DNA for the CDR3 is TGTGCCATCAGTGAATCCCCTCCAGGGGCGAAAATGAACACTGAAGCTTTCTTT. The J gene is TRBJ1-1, the V gene TRBV10-3, with D perhaps matching TRBD1 (6 bases). Germline CDR1 is ENHRY and CDR2 is SYGVKD. The CDR3 length is 18 residues. V lost 3 bases and J 0 bases, leaving 20 bases between the germline ends.

The chain is built from TRBV27 and TRBJ1-5; no clear D gene. Between the trimmed V and J ends, which lost 3 bases and 4 bases, there was a span of 4 bases. The V gene's germline CDR1 is MNHEY and CDR2 SMNVEV (reference sequence). The length of the CDR3 is 12 residues. CDR3 sequence: CASSFLNQPQHF. DNA of the CDR3: TGTGCCAGCAGTTTTCTTAATCAGCCCCAGCATTTT.

This clone was seen only a few times. The chain combines TRBV30 with TRBJ1-4; D may be TRBD1 (5 bases). Germline V gene data show CDR1 as GTSNPN and CDR2 as SVGIG (reference sequence). This CDR3 has 15 residues. The V and J ends lost 2 bases and 0 bases respectively, with 10 bases between them. DNA of the CDR3: TGTGCCTGGAGTTACCCGGGGGCAACTAATGAAAAACTGTTTTTT. Protein product: CAWSYPGATNEKLFF.

The chain joins TRBV27 to TRBJ2-1; 7 nucleotides match TRBD2. The CDR3 runs to 15 residues. The germline V gene encodes CDR1 MNHEY and CDR2 SMNVEV (reference sequence). The V gene end was trimmed by 1 base and the J gene end by 2 bases; junction bases not matched to a gene: 2. CDR3 sequence reads: CASSLWGGAYNEQFF. In DNA, the CDR3 is TGTGCCAGCAGTTTATGGGGGGGGGCCTACAATGAGCAGTTCTTC.

The chain combines TRBV27 with TRBJ2-2, with a tentative D call TRBD1 (6 bases). This CDR3 region has 15 residues. Trimming shortened V by 3 bases and J by 6 bases, and 14 bases separated the two germline ends. Germline lookup yields CDR1 MNHEY and CDR2 SMNVEV (reference sequence). Here the CDR3 reads CASSFGGGYAGELFF. CDR3 nucleotides: TGTGCCAGCAGTTTTGGGGGCGGATACGCCGGGGAGCTGTTTTTT.

This chain joins TRBV6-6 and TRBJ2-7, with 7 bases that match TRBD1. V lost 10 bases, J lost 6 bases, and 18 bases stayed unmatched. Germline V gene data show CDR1 as MNHNY and CDR2 as SVGAGI (reference sequence). The CDR3 sequence is 15 residues long. The DNA for the CDR3 is TGTGCCACCGCTCCGTCCAGACAGGGATGGCGCGAGCAGTACTTC. Amino acids: CATAPSRQGWREQYF.

This chain links TRBV6-4 with TRBJ1-1; TRBD1 agrees at 7 bases. This CDR3 contains 13 residues. Germline CDR1 MRHNA, CDR2 SNTAGT. With V trimmed by 5 bases and J by 6 bases, 6 bases remained unmatched. This chain's CDR3 is CASSPNRGAEAFF. The CDR3 DNA sequence: TGTGCCAGCAGTCCGAACAGGGGTGCTGAAGCTTTCTTT.

This chain uses TRBV5-1 with TRBJ2-2; 13 nucleotides align to TRBD2. J gave up 4 bases and V 0 bases, and 9 bases lay outside the gene matches. Germline V gene sequence: CDR1 SGHRS, CDR2 YFSETQ. There are 19 residues in the CDR3. CDR3 in amino acids: CASSLVTSGGKLGTGELFF. The CDR3 nucleotides are TGCGCCAGCAGCTTGGTGACTAGCGGGGGGAAGCTAGGCACCGGGGAGCTGTTTTTT.

The J gene is TRBJ1-1, the V gene TRBV7-9; TRBD1 agrees at 9 bases. This CDR3 has 17 residues. Per the germline V gene, CDR1 is SEHNR and CDR2 is FQNEAQ (reference sequence). With V trimmed by 0 bases and J by 0 bases, 5 bases remained unmatched. The CDR3 DNA follows: TGTGCCAGCAGCTTAGCTTGGACAGGGGTCATGAACACTGAAGCTTTCTTT. Translating it yields CASSLAWTGVMNTEAFF.

This clone was seen only a few times. J is TRBJ1-3 and V is TRBV7-9; weak D call: TRBD1 (6 bases). Trimming pared 8 bases from V and 8 bases from J, leaving 16 bases between. The CDR3 totals 13 residues. Germline V gene sequence: CDR1 SEHNR, CDR2 FQNEAQ (reference sequence). CDR3 sequence reads: CASRGDTPYTIYF. The DNA of the CDR3 is TGTGCCAGCCGAGGGGACACACCATACACCATATATTTT.

This clone has a single count. This chain joins TRBV6-1 and TRBJ1-2; TRBD1 matches at 8 bases. CDR1 is MNHNS and CDR2 is SASEGT in the germline V gene. CDR3 length: 13 amino acids. After removal of 5 bases from V and 4 bases from J, the junction contained 3 bases not matched to a gene. CDR3 loop: CASSWTGPYGYTF. For the CDR3, the DNA is TGTGCCAGCAGTTGGACAGGGCCCTATGGCTACACCTTC.

The gene calls are TRBV5-1 and TRBJ2-3; weak D call: TRBD2 (6 bases). Germline CDR1 SGHRS, CDR2 YFSETQ. Trimming removed 1 base from V and 4 bases from J, with 13 bases in between. CDR3 size: 15 residues. The CDR3 sequence is CASSLYGGGSDTQYF. The CDR3 DNA sequence: TGCGCCAGCAGCTTGTACGGGGGAGGTTCAGATACGCAGTATTTT.

The genes are TRBV10-2 and TRBJ2-3; TRBD2 matches 8 bases. V was clipped by 10 bases and J by 0 bases; unmatched bases: 9. The CDR3 loop spans 15 amino acids. Germline V gives CDR1 WSHSY, CDR2 SAAADI. The CDR3 coding sequence is TGCGCCATGGCGTCCGGGGGGGCTAGCACAGATACGCAGTATTTT. This encodes CAMASGGASTDTQYF.

The sample holds one count of this clone. The V call is TRBV6-1, the J call TRBJ2-7; D uncertain. The CDR3 loop spans 14 amino acids. Trimming took off 1 base at V and 4 bases at J, with 11 bases between the two ends. Germline CDR1 and CDR2: MNHNS and SASEGT. CDR3 bases: TGTGCCAGCAGTGAAGTATCCTCAGGTTACGAGCAGTACTTC. This translates into CASSEVSSGYEQYF.

The V and J genes are TRBV7-9 and TRBJ1-1; 7 bases map to TRBD1. V lost 6 bases, J lost 2 bases, and 12 bases stayed unmatched. The CDR3 totals 16 residues. Germline V lookup: CDR1 SEHNR, CDR2 FQNEAQ (reference sequence). The CDR3 reads CASSSTQGGENTEAFF. The CDR3 DNA reads as TGTGCCAGCAGTTCAACTCAGGGGGGCGAAAACACTGAAGCTTTCTTT.

The genes are TRBV9 and TRBJ2-1; 7 bases are a match to TRBD1. CDR3 length: 14 residues. Trimming took 3 bases from V and 8 from J; bases not matched to a gene: 8. In germline, CDR1 is SGDLS, CDR2 YYNGEE. The CDR3 DNA reads as TGTGCCAGCAGCGGCGACAGGGAGAGCGATGAGCAGTTCTTC. Its protein is CASSGDRESDEQFF.

The chain joins TRBV28 to TRBJ1-4, with D perhaps matching TRBD1 (5 bases). Trimming shortened V by 3 bases and J by 8 bases, and 19 bases separated the two germline ends. Per germline, CDR1 MDHEN and CDR2 SYDVKM. The CDR3 has 16 amino acids. CDR3 amino acids: CASSLSFREVKEKLFF. The CDR3 DNA sequence: TGTGCCAGCAGTTTGTCCTTCAGGGAGGTAAAGGAAAAACTGTTTTTT.